This is a list of T cell receptor beta chains from one sample in a study of T-cell memory formation after mild COVID-19. TCRdb used MiXCR to reprocess the 5' RACE reads, holding one entry per CDR3 protein. The sample holds a few hundred thousand distinct CDR3 sequences, roughly 19% seen once. The specimen sequenced was PBMCs or a T cell subset sorted from them (not recorded which). The receptors here all came from a young man who had mild COVID-19 (a few samples of this study predate the infection). Cell type and time point are not known. Each CDR3 is given with its conserved first and last residue. The order of the fields is V gene, J gene, D gene, clone size, CDR3 protein, CDR3 DNA. A D gene is named only where the DNA matches it firmly. The size entry is marked missing in some rows and otherwise reads once, few, many or a size class.

TRBV7-2	TRBJ2-5	TRBD2	-	CASSLGRLAGVAEGETQYF	TGTGCCAGCAGCTTAGGGAGACTAGCGGGGGTCGCTGAGGGAGAGACCCAGTACTTC
TRBV5-1	TRBJ2-1	-	-	CASSLEAASPYNEQFF	TGCGCCAGCAGCTTGGAAGCGGCCAGTCCCTACAATGAGCAGTTCTTC
TRBV5-1	TRBJ1-1	-	few	CASSQRRDFHTEAFF	TGCGCCAGCAGCCAACGCCGGGACTTCCACACTGAAGCTTTCTTT
TRBV18	TRBJ1-1	-	-	CASSPAEIMNTEAFF	TGTGCCAGCTCACCGGCAGAGATTATGAACACTGAAGCTTTCTTT
TRBV2	TRBJ1-2	-	-	CASSESAYGYTF	TGTGCCAGCAGTGAATCGGCCTATGGCTACACCTTC
TRBV7-6	TRBJ2-2	-	few	CASSSQTATGELFF	TGTGCCAGCAGCTCGCAGACAGCAACCGGGGAGCTGTTTTTT
TRBV29-1	TRBJ2-3	TRBD2	-	CSVVLAGGTDTQYF	TGCAGCGTTGTCCTAGCGGGGGGGACAGATACGCAGTATTTT
TRBV7-9	TRBJ2-1	TRBD2	-	CASSTVPGTSDYNEQFF	TGTGCCAGCAGCACGGTTCCCGGGACTAGCGACTACAATGAGCAGTTCTTC
TRBV2	TRBJ2-3	TRBD2	-	CASSKLAGEGDTQYF	TGTGCCAGCAGCAAACTAGCGGGGGAGGGAGATACGCAGTATTTT
TRBV11-2	TRBJ1-1	-	-	CASSWGGAAGNTEAFF	TGTGCCAGCAGCTGGGGGGGGGCAGCTGGGAACACTGAAGCTTTCTTT
TRBV27	TRBJ2-7	-	-	CASSLFPGPYEQYF	TGTGCCAGCAGTTTATTCCCGGGCCCCTACGAGCAGTACTTC
TRBV6-6	TRBJ1-6	TRBD1	few	CASREIRTGDSPLHF	TGTGCCAGCAGGGAGATTAGGACAGGGGATTCACCCCTCCACTTT
TRBV7-2	TRBJ2-1	-	few	CASSSREGGKNEQFF	TGTGCCAGCAGCTCGAGAGAGGGGGGGAAAAATGAGCAGTTCTTC
TRBV9	TRBJ2-3	-	few	CASSGRLGDTQYF	TGTGCCAGCAGCGGACGGTTAGGAGATACGCAGTATTTT
TRBV12-3/TRBV12-4	TRBJ1-5	-	few	CASSKVGGGQPQHF	TGTGCCAGCAGCAAAGTGGGGGGGGGTCAGCCCCAGCATTTT
TRBV6-2/TRBV6-3	TRBJ1-6	TRBD1	-	CASSPTGNESPLHF	TGTGCCAGCAGTCCGACAGGGAATGAATCACCCCTCCACTTT
TRBV7-9	TRBJ2-2	-	few	CASSPQGELKLFF	TGTGCCAGCAGCCCCCAAGGGGAATTGAAGCTGTTTTTT